This passage covers 15 T cell receptor beta chains from one sample sequenced in a study of blood T cell repertoires in COVID-19. Clones were sequenced by immunoSEQ multiplex PCR, and TCRdb holds only the in-frame ones, with some missing. The profile shows some 140,000 clones, around 85% of them singletons. The sample consisted of peripheral blood. These receptors were collected from a man aged 55-75 years with COVID-19, enrolled during active disease.

DNA of the CDR3: TGTGCCAGCAGCTCCCAAACAGGGGACTATGGCTACACCTTC. As protein: CASSSQTGDYGYTF. The J gene is TRBJ1-2, the V gene TRBV21-1; the D call of TRBD1 is as the table states it, not checked on the DNA. TRBV21-1 is marked as a pseudogene. The CDR3 is 14 amino acids.

CDR3 amino acids: CASSPPTGRENTEAFF. The CDR3 nucleotides are TGTGCCAGCAGTCCGCCGACAGGGCGAGAAAACACTGAAGCTTTCTTT. V gene TRBV28 combines with J gene TRBJ1-1; 7 nucleotides align to TRBD1. With V trimmed by 5 bases and J by 2 bases, 11 bases remained unmatched. CDR1 MDHEN and CDR2 SYDVKM come from the germline V gene. The CDR3 extends over 16 amino acids.

This clone has only a few counts. This rearrangement joins TRBV7-8 to TRBJ2-7, with D possibly TRBD1 on 6 matching bases. Between the trimmed V and J ends, which lost 4 bases and 0 bases, there was a span of 10 bases. CDR1 is SGHVS, CDR2 FQNEAQ, per germline. The CDR3 spans 14 residues. The CDR3 bases are TGTGCCAGCAGCTACACAGGGAACTCCTACGAGCAGTACTTC. It is translated as CASSYTGNSYEQYF.

The chain joins TRBV11-2 to TRBJ2-5, with 8 bases that match TRBD2. The ends lost 5 bases at V and 4 bases at J; junction bases unmatched: 3. CDR3 length equals 13 residues. Per the germline V gene, CDR1 is SGHAT and CDR2 is FQNNGV. CDR3 loop: CASSPAGAETQYF. In DNA, the CDR3 is TGTGCCAGCAGCCCAGCGGGGGCAGAGACCCAGTACTTC. Filled out from reference TRBV11-2 and TRBJ2-5, the complete variable domain reads EAGVAQSPRYKIIEKRQSVAFWCNPISGHATLYWYQQILGQGPKLLIQFQNNGVVDDSQLPKDRFSAERLKGVDSTLKIQPAKLEDSAVYLCASSPAGAETQYFGPGTRLLVL.

This clone was recorded once. CDR3 amino acids: CASSSRGQGALNTEAFF. For the CDR3, the DNA is TGTGCCAGCAGCTCGCGGGGGCAGGGAGCCTTAAACACTGAAGCTTTCTTT. This rearrangement joins TRBV5-6 to TRBJ1-1, with TRBD1 as a possible D gene (6 bases). The germline CDR1 and CDR2 sequences are SGHDT and YYEEEE. V lost 3 bases and J lost 2, with 20 bases in between. CDR3 size: 17 residues.

V and J are TRBV30 and TRBJ2-1; 9 bases map to TRBD2. Germline V gene sequence: CDR1 GTSNPN, CDR2 SVGIG (reference sequence). Trimming removed 5 bases from V and 1 base from J; junction bases left unmatched: 6. The CDR3 loop spans 15 amino acids. CDR3 nucleotide sequence: TGTGCCTGGGGCTCAGCGGGAGGTTCCTACAATGAGCAGTTCTTC. This codes for CAWGSAGGSYNEQFF.

The genes are TRBV29-1 and TRBJ2-7; no firm D call. Trimming shortened V by 4 bases and J by 6 bases, and 10 bases separated the two germline ends. The V gene's germline CDR1 is SQVTM and CDR2 ANQGSEA. CDR3 length: 11 residues. The CDR3 protein is CSVVSRGEQYF. CDR3 DNA: TGCAGCGTTGTTTCCCGCGGCGAGCAGTACTTC.

V gene TRBV5-1 combines with J gene TRBJ2-7, with 7 bases lining up with TRBD1. This CDR3 has 16 amino acids. CDR1 is SGHRS, CDR2 YFSETQ, per germline. Trimming took 4 bases from V and 0 from J; bases not matched to a gene: 10. The CDR3 reads CASSPSTGWGSYEQYF. CDR3 nucleotide sequence: TGCGCCAGCAGCCCCTCGACAGGGTGGGGCTCCTACGAGCAGTACTTC.

V gene TRBV19 combines with J gene TRBJ1-3; TRBD1 agrees at 7 bases. This CDR3 is 13 amino acids long. V gave up 4 bases and J gave up 3 bases; unmatched junction bases: 0. Germline values: CDR1 LNHDA, CDR2 SQIVND (reference sequence). CDR3 sequence: CASSNRGGNTIYF. CDR3 nucleotides: TGTGCCAGTAGTAACAGGGGTGGAAACACCATATATTTT.

V usage is TRBV5-4 and J usage is TRBJ1-1, with TRBD1 as a possible D gene (6 bases). Germline CDR1 SGHNT, CDR2 YYREEE (reference sequence). Deletions cut 3 bases from V and 7 bases from J, with 16 bases between. The CDR3 has 14 residues. The CDR3 region has the DNA TGTGCCAGCAGCTCAGCACAGGGTGGGAGTGAAGCTTTCTTT. Translated, it gives CASSSAQGGSEAFF. Together with reference TRBV5-4 and TRBJ1-1, the CDR3 gives the full variable domain: ETGVTQSPTHLIKTRGQQVTLRCSSQSGHNTVSWYQQALGQGPQFIFQYYREEENGRGNFPPRFSGLQFPNYSSELNVNALELDDSALYLCASSSAQGGSEAFFGQGTRLTVV.

V is TRBV7-2 and J is TRBJ1-5; the D is unclear. V lost 3 bases and J 0 bases, leaving 12 bases between the germline ends. CDR1 is SGHTA, CDR2 FQGNSA, per germline. The CDR3 is 16 residues long. CDR3 nucleotide sequence: TGTGCCAGCAGCTTCGGGTCTTCTCCTAGCAATCAGCCCCAGCATTTT. Protein product: CASSFGSSPSNQPQHF.

This clone was seen a handful of times. The rearrangement uses TRBV6-6 and TRBJ1-3; the match to TRBD1 covers 7 bases. The CDR3 covers 14 residues. V shed 8 bases, J shed 3 bases, and the junction held 7 bases outside the gene matches. Looked up from germline, CDR1 is MNHNY and CDR2 is SVGAGI (reference sequence). The DNA of the CDR3 is TGTGCCAGCGGCCAATCAGGGGGTGGAAACACCATATATTTT. Amino acid sequence: CASGQSGGGNTIYF.

The chain links TRBV6-5 to TRBJ1-1, with D perhaps TRBD1 (5 bases). Germline V gene data show CDR1 as MNHEY and CDR2 as SVGAGI. V lost 6 bases and J 1 base, leaving 15 bases between the germline ends. The CDR3 loop spans 15 amino acids. CDR3 nucleotides: TGTGCCAGCAGCAAATCAGGGAGGACGAACACTGAAGCTTTCTTT. Protein product: CASSKSGRTNTEAFF.

CDR3 sequence reads: CASSLAVGTGELFF. CDR3 DNA: TGTGCCAGCAGCTTAGCTGTCGGCACCGGGGAGCTGTTTTTT. The rearrangement uses TRBV11-3 and TRBJ2-2; D gene ambiguous. V was shortened by 1 base and J by 4 bases, with 7 bases between the two germline ends. CDR3 length: 14 amino acids. Germline V lookup: CDR1 SGHNT, CDR2 YENEEA.

The chain links TRBV28 to TRBJ2-1, with D tentatively TRBD2 (6 bases). CDR1 MDHEN and CDR2 SYDVKM come from the germline V gene. The CDR3 runs to 15 residues. V was trimmed by 4 bases and J by 3 bases, leaving 13 bases between them. For the CDR3, the DNA is TGTGCCAGCAGTTATTGGGGGGAGATCTACAATGAGCAGTTCTTC. Residues: CASSYWGEIYNEQFF.